A single sample is the source of the 30 T cell receptor beta chains below, sequenced in a study of blood T cell repertoires in COVID-19. TCRdb's table, derived via immunoSEQ multiplex PCR, lists solely in-frame clones and lacks some. Found here are more than 30,000 clones, about 89% of them singletons; the top ten hold about 0.55%. The sample was peripheral blood. The source is a woman in her thirties or forties with active or convalescent COVID-19.

CDR3 amino acids: CASSSQTAGPYEQYF. CDR3 DNA sequence: TGTGCCAGCAGTTCGCAGACAGCGGGGCCCTACGAGCAGTACTTC. The V and J genes are TRBV27 and TRBJ2-7, with TRBD2 matching over 7 bases. CDR3 length equals 15 residues. V shed 4 bases and J 2 bases; nucleotides not matched to a gene: 8. Germline V CDR1 and CDR2: MNHEY, SMNVEV (reference sequence).

This chain links TRBV11-3 with TRBJ1-1; tentative D call: TRBD1 (6 bases). The CDR3 length is 13 residues. V was shortened by 0 bases and J by 8 bases, with 10 bases between the two germline ends. Germline lookup yields CDR1 SGHNT and CDR2 YENEEA. CDR3 sequence: CASSLDFGTEAFF. CDR3 nucleotide sequence: TGTGCCAGCAGCTTAGATTTTGGGACAGAAGCTTTCTTT.

This clone was observed a single time. The chain employs TRBV5-1 and TRBJ1-1; a possible D gene is TRBD1 (5 bases). Germline V gene lookup returns CDR1 SGHRS and CDR2 YFSETQ. The CDR3 consists of 15 residues. Trimming removed 0 bases at V and 3 bases at J, with 12 bases between. The CDR3 spells CASSLVGAGDTEAFF. CDR3 DNA sequence: TGCGCCAGCAGCTTGGTTGGGGCAGGAGACACTGAAGCTTTCTTT.

The rearrangement joins TRBV18 to TRBJ2-1; TRBD2 matches at 15 bases. The V gene's germline CDR1 is KGHSH and CDR2 LQKENI. The V segment lost 6 bases and the J segment 0 bases; nucleotides outside the gene matches: 12. The CDR3 consists of 20 residues. CDR3 sequence: CASSPSPGLAGGLSYNEQFF. The CDR3 region has the DNA TGTGCCAGCTCCCCATCTCCGGGACTAGCGGGAGGCCTCTCCTACAATGAGCAGTTCTTC.

V usage is TRBV3-1 (or the pseudogene TRBV3-2) and J usage is TRBJ1-1, with 7 bases matching TRBD1. The CDR3 consists of 15 residues. V lost 4 bases and J lost 1; bases outside the gene matches: 6. Germline V gene sequence: CDR1 LGHDT, CDR2 YNNKEL (reference sequence). The CDR3 is CASSPPRTGNTEAFF. Here the CDR3 DNA reads TGTGCCAGCAGCCCTCCCCGGACAGGGAACACTGAAGCTTTCTTT.

V usage is TRBV14 and J usage is TRBJ1-1; D is undetermined. V was cut by 1 base and J by 4 bases, with 13 bases left in between. This CDR3 is 15 amino acids long. The V gene's germline CDR1 is SGHDN and CDR2 FVKESK. The CDR3 region has the DNA TGTGCCAGCAGCCAAGCCCGGGGATGGGGCACTGAAGCTTTCTTT. It is translated as CASSQARGWGTEAFF.

The CDR3, as DNA: TGTGCCAGCAGGCCCCCCGGGGGAGTAGGGGAGCAGTACTTC. Encoded protein: CASRPPGGVGEQYF. The chain combines TRBV2 with TRBJ2-7, with TRBD2 as a possible D gene (6 bases). V was trimmed by 6 bases and J by 7 bases, leaving 19 bases between them. Germline V gives CDR1 SNHLY, CDR2 FYNNEI. This CDR3 has 14 amino acids. The whole variable domain, remainder taken from reference TRBV2 and TRBJ2-7, is EPEVTQTPSHQVTQMGQEVILRCVPISNHLYFYWYRQILGQKVEFLVSFYNNEISEKSEIFDDQFSVERPDGSNFTLKIRSTKLEDSAMYFCASRPPGGVGEQYFGPGTRLTVT.

V gene TRBV6-7 combines with J gene TRBJ2-7; TRBD2 agrees at 7 bases. TRBV6-7 is assigned to the ORF class and has an uncertain function. V lost 0 bases and J lost 0; bases outside the gene matches: 11. The CDR3 loop spans 18 amino acids. CDR3 residues: CASSYSGGWGGSSYEQYF. The CDR3 DNA sequence: TGTGCCAGCAGTTACTCGGGAGGTTGGGGGGGGAGCTCCTACGAGCAGTACTTC.

The V gene is TRBV5-1, the J gene TRBJ2-1; the D is unclear. The CDR3 is 14 amino acids. CDR1 is SGHRS and CDR2 is YFSETQ in the germline V gene. Trimming cost V 1 base and J 4 bases, with 9 bases left between them. CDR3 residues: CASSLTTLYNEQFF. CDR3 sequence (DNA): TGCGCCAGCAGCTTGACTACTCTTTACAATGAGCAGTTCTTC. The full variable domain, completed using reference TRBV5-1 and TRBJ2-1, is KAGVTQTPRYLIKTRGQQVTLSCSPISGHRSVSWYQQTPGQGLQFLFEYFSETQRNKGNFPGRFSGRQFSNSRSEMNVSTLELGDSALYLCASSLTTLYNEQFFGPGTRLTVL.

The rearrangement uses TRBV2 and TRBJ1-6, with D unclear. V lost 3 bases, J lost 9 bases, and 12 bases lay in between. Per germline, CDR1 SNHLY and CDR2 FYNNEI. This CDR3 region has 14 residues. The CDR3 protein is CASSEAWEGSPLHF. The DNA for the CDR3 is TGTGCCAGCAGTGAGGCTTGGGAGGGTTCACCCCTCCACTTT. Full variable domain (outside the CDR3, taken from reference TRBV2 and TRBJ1-6): EPEVTQTPSHQVTQMGQEVILRCVPISNHLYFYWYRQILGQKVEFLVSFYNNEISEKSEIFDDQFSVERPDGSNFTLKIRSTKLEDSAMYFCASSEAWEGSPLHFGNGTRLTVT.

The chain combines TRBV2 with TRBJ1-4; 10 nucleotides match TRBD1. V trimming: 3 bases; J trimming: 7 bases; junction bases outside the gene matches: 14. This CDR3 region has 18 residues. Germline assignment: CDR1 SNHLY and CDR2 FYNNEI. CDR3 protein: CASSDLLDRGREVEKLFF. The CDR3 DNA is TGTGCCAGCAGTGATCTACTCGACAGGGGGCGGGAGGTTGAAAAACTGTTTTTT.

The J gene is TRBJ1-5, the V gene TRBV20-1; D gene unclear. The CDR3 length is 14 residues. CDR1 is DFQATT, CDR2 SNEGSKA, per germline (reference sequence). V shed 3 bases and J shed 0 bases, with 9 bases lying between them. Here the CDR3 reads CSASEAHSNQPQHF. CDR3 DNA: TGCAGTGCTAGTGAGGCCCATAGCAATCAGCCCCAGCATTTT.

The chain carries TRBV19 and TRBJ1-6; a possible D gene is TRBD1 (6 bases). Trimming shortened V by 11 bases and J by 4 bases, and 12 bases separated the two germline ends. CDR1 and CDR2 from the germline V gene are LNHDA and SQIVND (reference sequence). The CDR3 loop spans 13 amino acids. The CDR3 reads CACRRGYNSPLHF. The CDR3 DNA is TGTGCCTGCCGCAGGGGATATAATTCACCCCTCCACTTT.

The J gene is TRBJ2-2, the V gene TRBV6-5; TRBD1 aligns across 12 bases. CDR1 and CDR2 from the germline V gene are MNHEY and SVGAGI. Losses at the gene ends were 8 bases for V and 7 bases for J; bases not matched to a gene: 8. CDR3 length: 15 residues. Here the CDR3 reads CASRRDRGLGGELFF. The CDR3 coding sequence is TGTGCCAGCCGCCGGGACAGGGGGCTCGGCGGGGAGCTGTTTTTT.

The chain carries TRBV30 and TRBJ2-7, with TRBD2 matching over 8 bases. V trimming: 0 bases; J trimming: 4 bases; junction bases outside the gene matches: 14. The CDR3 length is 17 residues. The germline V gene encodes CDR1 GTSNPN and CDR2 SVGIG (reference sequence). The CDR3 nucleotides are TGTGCCTGGAGTGTAGACGGGTTTAGCGGGGTCAAATACGAGCAGTACTTC. Translation gives CAWSVDGFSGVKYEQYF.

The chain uses TRBV11-3 and TRBJ2-1; D is perhaps TRBD1 (6 bases). The CDR3 totals 16 residues. V lost 5 bases to trimming and J lost 0 bases, with 14 bases between them. Germline V gives CDR1 SGHNT, CDR2 YENEEA. The CDR3: CASSARGRASYNEQFF. The CDR3 DNA sequence: TGTGCCAGCAGCGCTAGGGGGAGAGCCTCCTACAATGAGCAGTTCTTC.

This clone was seen a handful of times. The genes are TRBV25-1 and TRBJ2-7, with TRBD2 identical over 9 bases. V lost 6 bases and J lost 3; bases outside the gene matches: 12. The CDR3 sequence is 16 residues long. The germline V gene encodes CDR1 MGHDK and CDR2 SYGVNS. CDR3 sequence (DNA): TGTGCCAGCAGCCCTCTCTCCAGCGGGGGGAGCTACGAGCAGTACTTC. This encodes CASSPLSSGGSYEQYF.

The CDR3 is CASSSSRGLEGYTF. For the CDR3, the DNA is TGTGCCAGCAGTTCATCAAGGGGGTTGGAGGGCTACACCTTC. The rearrangement uses TRBV28 and TRBJ1-2; D possibly corresponds to TRBD1 (6 bases). Trimming removed 4 bases at V and 8 bases at J, with 17 bases between. Germline V CDR1 and CDR2: MDHEN, SYDVKM. CDR3 length: 14 residues.

The chain's CDR3 is CASSQIGTSGTGELFF. CDR3 DNA sequence: TGTGCCAGCAGCCAGATTGGGACTAGCGGGACCGGGGAGCTGTTTTTT. The rearrangement joins TRBV3-1 (or the pseudogene TRBV3-2) to TRBJ2-2, with TRBD2 matching over 12 bases. Losses at the gene ends were 3 bases for V and 5 bases for J; bases not matched to a gene: 4. The CDR3 extends over 16 amino acids. The germline gives CDR1 LGHDT, CDR2 YNNKEL (reference sequence).

This rearrangement joins TRBV20-1 to TRBJ2-1; tentatively, D is TRBD2 (6 bases). The germline gives CDR1 DFQATT, CDR2 SNEGSKA (reference sequence). Trimming cost V 6 bases and J 9 bases, with 12 bases left between them. This CDR3 region has 11 residues. The chain's CDR3 is CSAGGASEQFF. The CDR3 DNA follows: TGCAGTGCCGGAGGGGCCAGTGAGCAGTTCTTC.

This sequence joins TRBV19 and TRBJ1-4, with D maybe TRBD1 (5 bases). The CDR3 contains 14 residues. Per the germline V gene, CDR1 is LNHDA and CDR2 is SQIVND (reference sequence). The V end lost 7 bases, the J end lost 3 bases, and 12 bases lay between the germline ends. In nucleotides, the CDR3 is TGTGCCAGTAATACAGGCTTGGCTAATGAAAAACTGTTTTTT. Translating it yields CASNTGLANEKLFF.

With regard to this clone: Sequence at one end of the junction differs from germline and may be a read error. This chain links TRBV9 with TRBJ1-1, with 8 positions matching TRBD1. Germline V CDR1 and CDR2: SGDLS, YYNGEE. The CDR3 sequence is 14 residues long. This CDR3 reads CASRVGQGNTEAFF. Here the CDR3 DNA reads TGTGCCAGCAGGGTAGGACAGGGTAACACTGAAGCTTTCTTT.

The chain uses TRBV6-1 and TRBJ1-2; 8 bases map to TRBD1. The CDR3 has 15 amino acids. V dropped 0 bases and J dropped 4; count of bases not matched to a gene: 4. The germline gives CDR1 MNHNS, CDR2 SASEGT. The CDR3 region is CASSEAQGAVYGYTF. The CDR3 DNA reads TGTGCCAGCAGTGAAGCCCAGGGGGCGGTCTATGGCTACACCTTC.

The chain carries TRBV7-2 and TRBJ1-5; TRBD1 matches at 9 bases. CDR3 size: 15 residues. Germline-derived CDR1 and CDR2 are SGHTA and FQGNSA. Trimming removed 5 bases from V and 3 bases from J; junction bases left unmatched: 5. The CDR3 nucleotides read TGTGCCAGCAGCCGGGACAGGGTTTCCAATCAGCCCCAGCATTTT. It is translated as CASSRDRVSNQPQHF.

J is TRBJ1-5 and V is TRBV7-6; D is uncertain. This CDR3 has 15 amino acids. Trimming shortened V by 0 bases and J by 3 bases, and 9 bases separated the two germline ends. Germline CDR1 reads SGHVS; CDR2 reads FNYEAQ. Here the CDR3 reads CASSLAARNNQPQHF. In DNA, the CDR3 is TGTGCCAGCAGCTTAGCAGCGAGGAACAATCAGCCCCAGCATTTT.

The chain carries TRBV28 and TRBJ1-5; 9 bases line up with TRBD1. After removal of 5 bases from V and 6 bases from J, the junction contained 8 bases not matched to a gene. This CDR3 has 15 amino acids. Germline CDR1 MDHEN, CDR2 SYDVKM. The CDR3 reads CASSARDRAGQPQHF. CDR3 DNA: TGTGCCAGCAGTGCCCGGGACAGGGCCGGTCAGCCCCAGCATTTT.

The CDR3 is CASSQVSQIGGTGELFF. In DNA form, the CDR3 reads TGTGCCAGCAGCCAAGTATCACAGATAGGGGGCACCGGGGAGCTGTTTTTT. J is TRBJ2-2 and V is TRBV3-1 (or the pseudogene TRBV3-2); TRBD1 is a possible D gene (6 bases). Germline-derived CDR1 and CDR2 are LGHDT and YNNKEL (reference sequence). Trimming left V 1 base short and J 4 bases short, with 16 bases between. The CDR3 covers 17 residues.

The chain links TRBV30 to TRBJ2-1, with 10 bases matching TRBD2. V gave up 4 bases and J gave up 3 bases; unmatched junction bases: 6. The CDR3 is made up of 15 amino acids. The germline V gene encodes CDR1 GTSNPN and CDR2 SVGIG (reference sequence). Written as DNA, the CDR3 is TGTGCCTGGAAACCTAGCGGGAGTCGCTACAATGAGCAGTTCTTC. This codes for CAWKPSGSRYNEQFF.

The gene calls are TRBV6-5 and TRBJ1-1; D not certain. The CDR3 covers 14 residues. Germline V CDR1 and CDR2: MNHEY, SVGAGI. Trimming removed 5 bases from V and 0 bases from J, with 10 bases in between. In DNA form, the CDR3 reads TGTGCCAGCAGTATATCGTACATGAACACTGAAGCTTTCTTT. It is translated as CASSISYMNTEAFF.

V and J are TRBV2 and TRBJ2-5, with 7 bases matching TRBD2. This CDR3 contains 16 residues. The V segment lost 7 bases and the J segment 7 bases; nucleotides outside the gene matches: 18. CDR1 is SNHLY and CDR2 is FYNNEI in the germline V gene. The chain's CDR3 is CASIRANVWEGGTQYF. The CDR3 bases are TGTGCCAGCATTCGAGCTAACGTTTGGGAGGGAGGGACCCAGTACTTC.